The 12 T cell receptor beta chains below come from one sample, sequenced in a study of shared clonotypes between healthy human individuals. Clones were sequenced by immunoSEQ multiplex PCR, and TCRdb holds only the in-frame ones, with some missing. The sample lists roughly 2.5 million clones, 90% to 95% occurring once. The sample was naive CD4+ T cells sorted from blood. As for subset: CD45RA+ positively selected. These receptors originate from a man aged 18-30 years in good health.

The CDR3 loop is CASSVEAGGGTTQYF. The CDR3 coding sequence is TGTGCCAGCAGCGTAGAGGCAGGCGGGGGAACGACCCAGTACTTC. The chain has TRBV9 and TRBJ2-5; 7 bases are shared with TRBD2. The CDR3 length is 15 residues. Trimming removed 0 bases from V and 7 bases from J; junction bases left unmatched: 9. Germline CDR1 is SGDLS and CDR2 is YYNGEE.

The chain carries TRBV9 and TRBJ2-5; TRBD2 might be the D (5 bases). Trimming left V 0 bases short and J 3 bases short, with 12 bases between. Per the germline V gene, CDR1 is SGDLS and CDR2 is YYNGEE. The CDR3 loop spans 15 amino acids. CDR3 in DNA: TGTGCCAGCAGCGTAGGTGCTAGCAGGAAAGAGACCCAGTACTTC. Translated: CASSVGASRKETQYF.

V and J are TRBV2 and TRBJ2-4, with D tentatively TRBD1 (5 bases). The V end was cut by 4 bases, the J end by 5 bases, with 9 bases between. The CDR3 is 13 residues long. From germline, CDR1 is SNHLY and CDR2 FYNNEI. The CDR3 bases are TGTGCCAGCAGTGGCGCAGGGCAAAACATTCAGTACTTC. Translating it yields CASSGAGQNIQYF.

The chain joins TRBV11-2 to TRBJ2-2, with 7 bases that match TRBD2. This CDR3 spans 15 amino acids. The V and J ends lost 6 bases and 7 bases, in that order; junction bases with no gene match: 11. The germline CDR1 and CDR2 sequences are SGHAT and FQNNGV. This chain's CDR3 is CASRLTGGSGGELFF. As DNA, the CDR3 is TGTGCCAGCAGGCTAACGGGAGGAAGTGGCGGGGAGCTGTTTTTT.

In the case of this clone: Other DNA sequences in the same sample also yield this CDR3. The chain carries TRBV5-1 and TRBJ1-5; 8 nucleotides align to TRBD1. There are 13 residues in the CDR3. The germline CDR1 and CDR2 sequences are SGHRS and YFSETQ. The trim removed 2 bases at V and 6 bases at J, leaving 1 base unmatched. The CDR3 sequence: CASSLGQGQPQHF. CDR3 nucleotides: TGCGCCAGCAGCTTAGGACAGGGTCAGCCCCAGCATTTT.

About this clone itself: Other nucleotide sequences in the sample specify the same CDR3. The chain combines TRBV27 with TRBJ1-5; D remains unclear. This CDR3 has 13 amino acids. Germline CDR1 MNHEY, CDR2 SMNVEV (reference sequence). V shed 6 bases and J shed 0 bases, with 6 bases lying between them. The chain's CDR3 is CASSPDSNQPQHF. The CDR3 nucleotides read TGTGCCAGCAGCCCGGATAGCAATCAGCCCCAGCATTTT.

Written as DNA, the CDR3 is TGTGCCAGCAGTTACCCTTCCAGGGTTACGGCCTACGAGCAGTACTTC. The encoded protein is CASSYPSRVTAYEQYF. The chain links TRBV6-6 to TRBJ2-7, with D perhaps matching TRBD1 (5 bases). Looked up from germline, CDR1 is MNHNY and CDR2 is SVGAGI (reference sequence). The CDR3 spans 16 residues. V was shortened by 2 bases and J by 2 bases, with 16 bases between the two germline ends.

V gene TRBV2 combines with J gene TRBJ2-1, with TRBD2 matching 11 bases. V shed 5 bases and J 3 bases; nucleotides not matched to a gene: 3. From germline, CDR1 is SNHLY and CDR2 FYNNEI. The CDR3 sequence is 15 residues long. CDR3 sequence (DNA): TGTGCCAGCAGTACTAGCGGGAGTGTCTACAATGAGCAGTTCTTC. Protein sequence: CASSTSGSVYNEQFF.

V usage is TRBV28 and J usage is TRBJ1-5; D is uncertain. Germline loops: CDR1 MDHEN, CDR2 SYDVKM. CDR3 length equals 15 residues. V shed 4 bases and J shed 2 bases, with 12 bases lying between them. DNA of the CDR3: TGTGCCAGCAGTTCGGAGACGGTGGGCAATCAGCCCCAGCATTTT. Amino acid sequence: CASSSETVGNQPQHF.

This clone was counted a single time. The J gene is TRBJ1-1, the V gene TRBV6-1; D might be TRBD1 (5 bases). CDR3 size: 13 residues. Germline lookup yields CDR1 MNHNS and CDR2 SASEGT. Deletions cut 4 bases from V and 0 bases from J, with 6 bases between. The CDR3 nucleotides are TGTGCCAGCAGTGGGGGGGTGAACACTGAAGCTTTCTTT. Residues: CASSGGVNTEAFF.

J is TRBJ1-6 and V is TRBV7-8; D unclear. Trimming cost V 1 base and J 0 bases, with 16 bases left between them. CDR3 length: 19 amino acids. From germline, CDR1 is SGHVS and CDR2 FQNEAQ. This CDR3 is CASSLGTTATSSYNSPLHF. The DNA of the CDR3 is TGTGCCAGCAGCTTAGGGACTACAGCGACCAGCTCCTATAATTCACCCCTCCACTTT.

The V and J genes are TRBV27 and TRBJ2-7; D uncertain. The CDR3 runs 15 residues. Trimming took off 2 bases at V and 1 base at J, with 12 bases between the two ends. Germline CDR1 and CDR2: MNHEY and SMNVEV (reference sequence). The CDR3 spells CASSLNPGQSYEQYF. In nucleotides, the CDR3 is TGTGCCAGCAGTTTAAACCCGGGCCAATCCTACGAGCAGTACTTC.